These 28 T cell receptor beta chains were all obtained from the same sample, sequenced in a study of blood T cell repertoires in COVID-19. Produced via immunoSEQ multiplex PCR; TCRdb's table is partial and in-frame only. The sample has 200,000 to 300,000 clones; around nine tenths are singletons. Sequenced material: PBMCs or T cells enriched from blood (not recorded which). The receptor source for this set is a woman under 30 who had recovered from COVID-19.

The genes are TRBV12-3 or TRBV12-4 and TRBJ2-7; D gene ambiguous. V lost 3 bases, J lost 6 bases, and 9 bases lay in between. The CDR3 is made up of 12 amino acids. CDR3 in DNA: TGTGCCAGCAGTTTTGCAGGCCCCGAGCAGTACTTC. Its translation is CASSFAGPEQYF.

This chain uses TRBV10-3 with TRBJ1-2; D uncertain. With 0 bases removed from V and 3 bases from J, the gap between germline ends came to 5 bases. Germline V gene sequence: CDR1 ENHRY, CDR2 SYGVKD. This CDR3 has 13 residues. The CDR3 loop is CAISESPDYGYTF. The CDR3 region has the DNA TGTGCCATCAGTGAGTCGCCGGACTATGGCTACACCTTC.

The V call is TRBV27, the J call TRBJ1-5; D uncertain. The CDR3 runs to 15 residues. The germline V gene encodes CDR1 MNHEY and CDR2 SMNVEV (reference sequence). V lost 5 bases and J 2 bases, leaving 13 bases between the germline ends. CDR3 loop: CASSLGWEGNQPQHF. The DNA for the CDR3 is TGTGCCAGCAGTCTGGGATGGGAGGGCAATCAGCCCCAGCATTTT.

The chain links TRBV19 to TRBJ2-5; D might be TRBD2 (6 bases). V lost 8 bases and J 5 bases, leaving 15 bases between the germline ends. The length of the CDR3 is 13 residues. CDR1 and CDR2 (germline): LNHDA, SQIVND (reference sequence). CDR3: CASSGARDETQYF. CDR3 nucleotide sequence: TGTGCCAGTTCTGGTGCGCGGGACGAGACCCAGTACTTC.

J is TRBJ2-7 and V is TRBV7-6; 7 nucleotides align to TRBD1. The germline CDR1 and CDR2 sequences are SGHVS and FNYEAQ. V trimming: 5 bases; J trimming: 2 bases; junction bases outside the gene matches: 9. The length of the CDR3 is 15 residues. CDR3 bases: TGTGCCAGCAGCGACGGGACAGATCATACCTACGAGCAGTACTTC. Residues: CASSDGTDHTYEQYF.

This chain's CDR3 is CSVGTGAYNEQFF. The CDR3 DNA follows: TGCAGCGTTGGGACAGGGGCCTACAATGAGCAGTTCTTC. The chain uses TRBV29-1 and TRBJ2-1; 9 nucleotides agree with TRBD1. Per germline, CDR1 SQVTM and CDR2 ANQGSEA. The CDR3 has 13 amino acids. J was trimmed by 2 bases and V by 4 bases; bases with no gene match: 0.

V usage is TRBV4-3 and J usage is TRBJ2-3, with D possibly being TRBD2 (6 bases). In germline, CDR1 is LGHNA, CDR2 YSLEER. This CDR3 has 14 residues. V was cut by 5 bases and J by 1 base, with 10 bases left in between. CDR3 amino acids: CASSWGGGTDTQYF. The CDR3 nucleotides are TGCGCCAGCAGCTGGGGCGGGGGCACAGATACGCAGTATTTT.

The sample holds a few counts of this clone. The chain carries TRBV11-3 and TRBJ2-4, with 9 bases that match TRBD1. The CDR3 loop spans 16 amino acids. Germline CDR1 is SGHNT and CDR2 is YENEEA. J gave up 2 bases and V 1 base, and 3 bases lay outside the gene matches. The CDR3 nucleotides read TGTGCCAGCAGCTTAGGTGGACAGGGGACCAAAAACATTCAGTACTTC. It encodes CASSLGGQGTKNIQYF.

With respect to this clone: In the same sample, other DNA sequences code for this CDR3. V is TRBV6-1 and J is TRBJ1-5; the D is unclear. The CDR3 has 14 amino acids. Germline CDR1 and CDR2: MNHNS and SASEGT. Trimming took off 0 bases at V and 4 bases at J, with 7 bases between the two ends. For the CDR3, the DNA is TGTGCCAGCAGTGAAGCGGCGGGGAATCAGCCCCAGCATTTT. It encodes CASSEAAGNQPQHF.

The rearrangement joins TRBV4-2 to TRBJ2-3, with 10 bases lining up with TRBD2. CDR1 and CDR2 (germline): LGHNA, YNFKEQ. The CDR3 loop spans 16 amino acids. V shed 1 base, J shed 4 bases, and the junction held 5 bases outside the gene matches. CDR3 region: CASSQVLAGRADTQYF. The DNA of the CDR3 is TGTGCCAGCAGCCAAGTACTAGCGGGGAGGGCAGATACGCAGTATTTT.

This clone was seen only once. The chain has TRBV5-4 and TRBJ2-7; a weak D match, TRBD1 (5 bases). CDR1 is SGHNT, CDR2 YYREEE, per germline (reference sequence). V was shortened by 3 bases and J by 1 base, with 14 bases between the two germline ends. The CDR3 runs 15 residues. CDR3 sequence: CASSWGGQGSYEQYF. The DNA of the CDR3 is TGTGCCAGCAGCTGGGGTGGACAAGGGTCCTACGAGCAGTACTTC. Supplemented by reference TRBV5-4 and TRBJ2-7, the full variable domain reads ETGVTQSPTHLIKTRGQQVTLRCSSQSGHNTVSWYQQALGQGPQFIFQYYREEENGRGNFPPRFSGLQFPNYSSELNVNALELDDSALYLCASSWGGQGSYEQYFGPGTRLTVT.

The chain uses TRBV5-5 and TRBJ2-7, with TRBD2 as a possible D gene (5 bases). The CDR3 is made up of 13 amino acids. CDR1 is SGHKS and CDR2 is YYEKEE in the germline V gene (reference sequence). V shed 2 bases and J shed 4 bases, with 10 bases lying between them. The CDR3 sequence: CASSFLEGYEQYF. The CDR3 bases are TGTGCCAGCAGCTTTCTAGAGGGATACGAGCAGTACTTC.

The chain joins TRBV7-2 to TRBJ2-1; TRBD2 matches 13 bases. The CDR3 runs to 16 residues. The trim removed 1 base at V and 7 bases at J, leaving 4 bases unmatched. In germline, CDR1 is SGHTA, CDR2 FQGNSA. CDR3 amino acids: CASSLVLLAGGNEQFF. CDR3 bases: TGTGCCAGCAGCTTAGTGTTACTAGCGGGGGGGAATGAGCAGTTCTTC. The whole variable domain, remainder taken from reference TRBV7-2 and TRBJ2-1, is GAGVSQSPSNKVTEKGKDVELRCDPISGHTALYWYRQSLGQGLEFLIYFQGNSAPDKSGLPSDRFSAERTGGSVSTLTIQRTQQEDSAVYLCASSLVLLAGGNEQFFGPGTRLTVL.

This chain connects TRBV4-3 to TRBJ1-6; 7 nucleotides match TRBD1. The length of the CDR3 is 15 residues. Trimming took 6 bases from V and 10 from J; bases not matched to a gene: 12. Germline lookup yields CDR1 LGHNA and CDR2 YSLEER. The CDR3 here is CASSKRAGGGSPLHF. For the CDR3, the DNA is TGCGCCAGCAGTAAAAGGGCAGGGGGTGGATCACCCCTCCACTTT.

This clone has just a few counts. V and J are TRBV27 and TRBJ1-2; maybe TRBD1 (5 bases). Trimming shortened V by 2 bases and J by 4 bases, and 8 bases separated the two germline ends. Germline V CDR1 and CDR2: MNHEY, SMNVEV (reference sequence). This CDR3 comprises 13 residues. The CDR3 DNA follows: TGTGCCAGCAGTTTACAGGGAGGCTATGGCTACACCTTC. This gives the protein CASSLQGGYGYTF.

This clone is a singleton in its sample. The rearrangement joins TRBV9 to TRBJ2-2; the D is unclear. Germline-derived CDR1 and CDR2 are SGDLS and YYNGEE. The CDR3 contains 16 residues. Trimming took off 1 base at V and 2 bases at J, with 12 bases between the two ends. As DNA, the CDR3 is TGTGCCAGCAGCGTATGGAGCAGAGCTAACACCGGGGAGCTGTTTTTT. Its protein product is CASSVWSRANTGELFF.

Ten or more counts support this clone. The rearrangement joins TRBV5-1 to TRBJ2-3; TRBD2 is a possible D gene (6 bases). From germline, CDR1 is SGHRS and CDR2 YFSETQ. The CDR3 is 17 amino acids. The germline V and J ends were trimmed by 4 bases and 0 bases, with 18 bases remaining between them. The DNA for the CDR3 is TGCGCCAGCAGCGCCCGGGGGAATGATCGAAGCACAGATACGCAGTATTTT. Protein product: CASSARGNDRSTDTQYF.

In nucleotides, the CDR3 is TGTGCCACCGATCGAGTACAGGTGATCTCTGGAAACACCATATATTTT. It yields the protein CATDRVQVISGNTIYF. The rearrangement uses TRBV7-9 and TRBJ1-3; D is possibly TRBD1 (5 bases). Germline-derived CDR1 and CDR2 are SEHNR and FQNEAQ (reference sequence). This CDR3 region has 16 residues. The V and J ends lost 10 bases and 0 bases respectively, with 19 bases between them.

The chain links TRBV5-1 to TRBJ2-5; 9 bases match TRBD1. Germline V gene sequence: CDR1 SGHRS, CDR2 YFSETQ. CDR3 length: 16 amino acids. J gave up 1 base and V 2 bases, and 6 bases lay outside the gene matches. CDR3 protein: CASSLQGAVSQETQYF. DNA of the CDR3: TGCGCCAGCAGCTTACAGGGGGCTGTCAGCCAAGAGACCCAGTACTTC.

Only a few counts were recorded for this clone. The chain recombines TRBV19 with TRBJ2-3, with 13 bases that match TRBD2. Trimming removed 0 bases from V and 3 bases from J; junction bases left unmatched: 6. The CDR3 spans 18 residues. CDR1 is LNHDA and CDR2 is SQIVND in the germline V gene (reference sequence). DNA of the CDR3: TGTGCCAGTAGTATAGAACTAGCGGGAGGGCCCTCGACAGATACGCAGTATTTT. It codes for CASSIELAGGPSTDTQYF. The full variable domain, rest sourced from reference TRBV19 and TRBJ2-3, is DGGITQSPKYLFRKEGQNVTLSCEQNLNHDAMYWYRQDPGQGLRLIYYSQIVNDFQKGDIAEGYSVSREKKESFPLTVTSAQKNPTAFYLCASSIELAGGPSTDTQYFGPGTRLTVL.

This clone was picked up a small number of times. This chain connects TRBV7-6 to TRBJ2-7; 9 nucleotides agree with TRBD1. The CDR3 is made up of 16 amino acids. With 5 bases clipped from V and 4 bases from J, the junction kept 12 bases outside the gene matches. The V gene's germline CDR1 is SGHVS and CDR2 FNYEAQ. The CDR3 nucleotides are TGTGCCAGCAGCCCCGGGACAGGGTTCCGCTTTTACGAGCAGTACTTC. It specifies CASSPGTGFRFYEQYF. Full variable domain (outside the CDR3, taken from reference TRBV7-6 and TRBJ2-7): GAGVSQSPRYKVTKRGQDVALRCDPISGHVSLYWYRQALGQGPEFLTYFNYEAQQDKSGLPNDRFSAERPEGSISTLTIQRTEQRDSAMYRCASSPGTGFRFYEQYFGPGTRLTVT.

J is TRBJ2-2 and V is TRBV28; D might be TRBD2 (6 bases). The CDR3 consists of 17 residues. V shed 1 base and J shed 4 bases, with 16 bases lying between them. CDR1 is MDHEN and CDR2 is SYDVKM in the germline V gene. CDR3 DNA sequence: TGTGCCAGCAGTTTATCCCCCGGGGAGGTGGGCACCGGGGAGCTGTTTTTT. Translation gives CASSLSPGEVGTGELFF.

J is TRBJ1-1 and V is TRBV18, with 10 positions matching TRBD1. CDR3 length: 16 amino acids. Unmatched junction bases numbered 2, after V lost 1 base and J lost 0 bases. CDR1 and CDR2 from the germline V gene are KGHSH and LQKENI. The CDR3 loop is CASSPRQGALNTEAFF. The CDR3 coding sequence is TGTGCCAGCTCACCACGACAGGGGGCCTTGAACACTGAAGCTTTCTTT.

This sequence joins TRBV7-8 and TRBJ2-1; TRBD1 might be the D (6 bases). The germline V gene has CDR1 SGHVS and CDR2 FQNEAQ. The CDR3 is made up of 18 amino acids. Trimming stripped 3 bases from V and 4 bases from J, with 22 bases between. CDR3 DNA: TGTGCCAGCAGCTTTTACTTAACAGGGCAAGATGGTTACAATGAGCAGTTCTTC. Residues: CASSFYLTGQDGYNEQFF.

The CDR3 coding sequence is TGTGCCAGCAGCTCCACAGGGCAAGAGACCCAGTACTTC. It specifies CASSSTGQETQYF. V and J are TRBV11-2 and TRBJ2-5; D perhaps matches TRBD1 (6 bases). Germline CDR1 reads SGHAT; CDR2 reads FQNNGV. Trimming removed 4 bases from V and 2 bases from J, with 8 bases in between. There are 13 residues in the CDR3. The whole variable domain, remainder taken from reference TRBV11-2 and TRBJ2-5, is EAGVAQSPRYKIIEKRQSVAFWCNPISGHATLYWYQQILGQGPKLLIQFQNNGVVDDSQLPKDRFSAERLKGVDSTLKIQPAKLEDSAVYLCASSSTGQETQYFGPGTRLLVL.

The CDR3: CASSYSWDNPNQQFF. The CDR3 region has the DNA TGTGCCAGCAGTTACTCGTGGGACAACCCGAACCAGCAGTTCTTC. The rearrangement joins TRBV6-2 or TRBV6-3 to TRBJ2-1, with D possibly being TRBD1 (6 bases). CDR1 and CDR2 (germline): MNHEY, SVGEGT. V was trimmed by 0 bases and J by 11 bases, leaving 17 bases between them. The CDR3 runs 15 residues.

V is TRBV30 and J is TRBJ2-5; D gene ambiguous. CDR3 size: 13 residues. Trimming shortened V by 2 bases and J by 1 base, and 8 bases separated the two germline ends. Germline CDR1 reads GTSNPN; CDR2 reads SVGIG (reference sequence). The CDR3 protein is CAWSYSVQETQYF. CDR3 bases: TGTGCCTGGAGTTACTCGGTCCAAGAGACCCAGTACTTC.

V gene TRBV29-1 combines with J gene TRBJ2-1; D gene unclear. V was clipped by 4 bases and J by 7 bases, with 11 bases between them. CDR1 and CDR2 from the germline V gene are SQVTM and ANQGSEA. This CDR3 is 12 amino acids long. Written as DNA, the CDR3 is TGCAGCGTTGCGGCGAGGTGGAATGAGCAGTTCTTC. This sequence encodes CSVAARWNEQFF.